Each of the 2 T cell receptor beta chains below was sequenced from the same sample in a study of CD8 T cells in ankylosing spondylitis. TCRdb ran MiXCR on the 5' RACE reads and lists one entry per CDR3 protein. The table has 300,000 to 400,000 distinct CDR3 sequences, 20% to 25% seen once. Specimen: blood, either unsorted or a sorted T cell fraction (not recorded which). All receptors come from a male donor with ankylosing spondylitis or in good health (not recorded which).

Points on this clonotype: The germline gene is not matched at one end of the junction; a read error may be the cause. The chain links TRBV18 to TRBJ2-3, with a possible D match to TRBD2 (5 bases). CDR3 size: 14 residues. Germline-derived CDR1 and CDR2 are KGHSH and LQKENI. The CDR3 coding sequence is TGTGCCAGCTCACGGCGGCAGTTGGTGACGGAGGCGGATTTT. Protein product: CASSRRQLVTEADF. Combining the CDR3 with reference TRBV18 and TRBJ2-3 gives the whole variable domain NAGVMQNPRHLVRRRGQEARLRCSPMKGHSHVYWYRQLPEEGLKFMVYLQKENIIDESGMPKERFSAEFPKEGPSILRIQQVVRGDSAAYFCASSRRQLVTEADFGPGTRLTVL.

The chain combines TRBV7-8 with TRBJ2-7; D perhaps matches TRBD2 (5 bases). The CDR3 runs to 13 residues. Between the trimmed V and J ends, which lost 5 bases and 5 bases, there was a span of 13 bases. Germline lookup yields CDR1 SGHVS and CDR2 FQNEAQ. Here the CDR3 DNA reads TGTGCCAGCAGCCCCCGCGGGTCCAACGAGCAGTACTTC. This codes for CASSPRGSNEQYF.